Shown below are 8 T cell receptor beta chains from a single sample sequenced in a study of human T cells and chemical hapten exposure. Time point in this sample: pre-sensitization, week 0. Noted treatment: therapeutic diphenylcyclopropenone sensitization with weekly scalp DPC. MiXCR, applied by TCRdb to the RACE reads, yields one record per CDR3 protein. The repertoire holds under 200,000 distinct CDR3 sequences, roughly 30% seen once, with just under 3% in the top ten. The sample consisted of whole blood, taken in connection with sensitization to the hapten diphenylcyclopropenone (DPC). These receptor sequences come from a woman in her 30s with alopecia areata. Some clones in this sample may be carry-over from other donors' samples.

V gene TRBV29-1 combines with J gene TRBJ2-3; D may be TRBD2 (5 bases). V was trimmed by 7 bases and J by 2 bases, leaving 10 bases between them. The CDR3 covers 12 residues. CDR1 and CDR2 (germline): SQVTM, ANQGSEA. As DNA, the CDR3 is TGCAGCGGGACTCCGAACACAGATACGCAGTATTTT. Its protein is CSGTPNTDTQYF.

This clonotype was counted a few times. The gene calls are TRBV14 and TRBJ2-4; 7 bases are a match to TRBD1. Losses at the gene ends were 1 base for V and 2 bases for J; bases not matched to a gene: 2. Germline V gene lookup returns CDR1 SGHDN and CDR2 FVKESK. This CDR3 has 15 amino acids. The CDR3, as DNA: TGTGCCAGCAGCCAAGGACAGGGTACCAAAAACATTCAGTACTTC. It yields the protein CASSQGQGTKNIQYF.

The chain couples TRBV29-1 to TRBJ1-1; tentatively, D is TRBD1 (5 bases). The length of the CDR3 is 15 residues. Germline V gene lookup returns CDR1 SQVTM and CDR2 ANQGSEA. Trimming removed 6 bases from V and 0 bases from J, with 17 bases in between. CDR3 DNA sequence: TGCAGCGTCATATTTAACCAGGGCCTGAACACTGAAGCTTTCTTT. Translation: CSVIFNQGLNTEAFF.

The chain is built from TRBV9 and TRBJ1-3; D remains ambiguous. V lost 4 bases, J lost 2 bases, and 16 bases lay in between. The CDR3 has 16 residues. Per germline, CDR1 SGDLS and CDR2 YYNGEE. The DNA of the CDR3 is TGTGCCAGCAGCCAGGATCCCATCGTCGCTGGAAACACCATATATTTT. Its protein product is CASSQDPIVAGNTIYF.

The chain is built from TRBV3-1 and TRBJ1-1, with TRBD1 matching over 8 bases. Germline CDR1 reads LGHDT; CDR2 reads YNNKEL (reference sequence). The CDR3 totals 15 residues. V trimming: 1 base; J trimming: 1 base; junction bases outside the gene matches: 2. DNA for the CDR3: TGTGCCAGCAGCCAAGGGACAGGGTCGAACACTGAAGCTTTCTTT. Its protein is CASSQGTGSNTEAFF.

The chain recombines TRBV4-2 with TRBJ2-5; D gene uncertain. CDR3 length equals 14 residues. Per the germline V gene, CDR1 is LGHNA and CDR2 is YNFKEQ. V was cut by 1 base and J by 2 bases, with 8 bases left in between. CDR3 sequence: CASSQGAAQETQYF. As DNA, the CDR3 is TGTGCCAGCAGCCAAGGGGCCGCGCAAGAGACCCAGTACTTC.

This clonotype was counted only a few times. V usage is TRBV12-3 or TRBV12-4 and J usage is TRBJ1-2; 7 bases line up with TRBD1. V lost 2 bases to trimming and J lost 4 bases; unmatched junction nucleotides: 4. The CDR3 runs 14 residues. CDR3 sequence: CASSLQGGAYGYTF. The CDR3 region has the DNA TGTGCCAGCAGTTTACAGGGGGGCGCCTATGGCTACACCTTC.

This chain links TRBV7-2 with TRBJ2-2, with 9 nucleotides matching TRBD1. Per the germline V gene, CDR1 is SGHTA and CDR2 is FQGNSA. This CDR3 has 17 amino acids. J was trimmed by 5 bases and V by 6 bases; bases with no gene match: 13. The CDR3 loop reads CASRRNRGLSGTGELFF. In DNA form, the CDR3 reads TGTGCCAGCAGGCGGAACAGGGGGCTATCAGGGACCGGGGAGCTGTTTTTT.